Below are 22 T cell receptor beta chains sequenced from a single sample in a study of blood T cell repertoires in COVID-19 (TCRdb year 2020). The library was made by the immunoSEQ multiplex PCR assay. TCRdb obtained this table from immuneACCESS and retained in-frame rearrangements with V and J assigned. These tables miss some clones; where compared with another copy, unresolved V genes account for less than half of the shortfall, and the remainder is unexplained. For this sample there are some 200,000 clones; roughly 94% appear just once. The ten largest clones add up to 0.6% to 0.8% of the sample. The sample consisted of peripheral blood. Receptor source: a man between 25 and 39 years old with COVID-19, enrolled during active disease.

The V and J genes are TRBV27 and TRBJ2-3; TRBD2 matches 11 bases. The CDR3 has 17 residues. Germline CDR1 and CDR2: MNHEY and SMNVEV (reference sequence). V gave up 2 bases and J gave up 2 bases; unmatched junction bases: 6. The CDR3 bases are TGTGCCAGCAGTTTAAGGGGACTAGCGGACATCACAGATACGCAGTATTTT. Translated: CASSLRGLADITDTQYF.

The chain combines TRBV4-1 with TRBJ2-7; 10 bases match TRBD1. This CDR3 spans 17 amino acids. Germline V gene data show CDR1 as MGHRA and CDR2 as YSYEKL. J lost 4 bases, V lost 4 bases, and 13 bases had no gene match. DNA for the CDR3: TGCGCCAGCAGCCCTCCTGGTCGTAAGGGACAGGGGTACGAGCAGTACTTC. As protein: CASSPPGRKGQGYEQYF.

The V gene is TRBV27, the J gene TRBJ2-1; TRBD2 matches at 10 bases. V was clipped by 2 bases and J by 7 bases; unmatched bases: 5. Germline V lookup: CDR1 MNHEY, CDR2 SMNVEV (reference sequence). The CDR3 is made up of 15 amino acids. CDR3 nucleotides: TGTGCCAGCAGTTTAGAGCGGGGGGGCCTTAATGAGCAGTTCTTC. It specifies CASSLERGGLNEQFF.

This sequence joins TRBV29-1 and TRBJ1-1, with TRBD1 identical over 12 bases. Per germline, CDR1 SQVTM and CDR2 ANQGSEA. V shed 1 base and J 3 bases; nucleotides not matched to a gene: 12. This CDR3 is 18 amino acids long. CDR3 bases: TGCAGCGTTGAAGGTCTGGGGGACAGGGGGCAACAGTACACTGAAGCTTTCTTT. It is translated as CSVEGLGDRGQQYTEAFF.

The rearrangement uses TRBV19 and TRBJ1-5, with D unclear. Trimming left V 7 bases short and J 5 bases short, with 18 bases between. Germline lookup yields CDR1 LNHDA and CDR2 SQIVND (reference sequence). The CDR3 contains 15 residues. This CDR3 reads CASIRTALSYQPQHF. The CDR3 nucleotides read TGTGCCAGTATCAGAACAGCTCTCTCATATCAGCCCCAGCATTTT.

The CDR3 DNA sequence: TGTGCCAGCAGCCAAGAAGGAGGCAGGGGGCGCTTCGGCCCTAACTATGGCTACACCTTC. Amino acid sequence: CASSQEGGRGRFGPNYGYTF. The chain employs TRBV4-2 and TRBJ1-2; TRBD1 matches 8 bases. Germline V gives CDR1 LGHNA, CDR2 YNFKEQ. The CDR3 consists of 20 residues. Trimming cost V 0 bases and J 0 bases; bases outside gene matches: 15.

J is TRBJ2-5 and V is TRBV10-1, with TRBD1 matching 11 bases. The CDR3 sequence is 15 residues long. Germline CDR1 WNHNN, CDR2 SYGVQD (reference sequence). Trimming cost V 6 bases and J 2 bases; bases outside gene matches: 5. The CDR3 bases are TGCGCCAGCAGCGGACAGGGGGCGGGTCAAGAGACCCAGTACTTC. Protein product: CASSGQGAGQETQYF.

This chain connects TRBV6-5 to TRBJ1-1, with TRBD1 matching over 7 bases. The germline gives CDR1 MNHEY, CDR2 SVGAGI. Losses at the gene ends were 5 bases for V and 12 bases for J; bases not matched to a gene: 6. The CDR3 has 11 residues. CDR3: CASSTGQRTFF. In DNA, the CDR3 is TGTGCCAGCAGTACGGGACAGAGAACTTTCTTT.

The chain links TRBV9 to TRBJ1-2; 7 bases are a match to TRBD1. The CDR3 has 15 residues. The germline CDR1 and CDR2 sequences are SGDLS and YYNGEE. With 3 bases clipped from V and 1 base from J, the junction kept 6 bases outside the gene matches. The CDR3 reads CASSATGTVNYGYTF. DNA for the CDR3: TGTGCCAGCAGCGCCACCGGGACAGTTAACTATGGCTACACCTTC.

CDR3 DNA sequence: TGTGCCAGCAGCCAAGTCTATGGCGGCGTAGGTTACACCTTC. Residues: CASSQVYGGVGYTF. The chain carries TRBV3-1 (or the pseudogene TRBV3-2) and TRBJ1-2, with D unresolved. The CDR3 contains 14 residues. Germline CDR1 is LGHDT and CDR2 is YNNKEL (reference sequence). V dropped 1 base and J dropped 11 bases, with 17 bases sitting between them.

Written as DNA, the CDR3 is TGCGCCAGCAGCCAAGATACTAGCGGGGGGAAGTACACCGGGGAGCTGTTTTTT. Translating it yields CASSQDTSGGKYTGELFF. The gene calls are TRBV4-1 and TRBJ2-2; 12 bases are shared with TRBD2. Unmatched junction bases numbered 5, after V lost 0 bases and J lost 3 bases. The CDR3 consists of 18 residues. Germline-derived CDR1 and CDR2 are MGHRA and YSYEKL.

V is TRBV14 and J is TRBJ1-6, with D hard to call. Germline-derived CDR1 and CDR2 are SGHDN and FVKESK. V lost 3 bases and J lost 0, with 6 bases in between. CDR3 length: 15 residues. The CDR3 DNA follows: TGTGCCAGCAGCCAGTCTAGCTCCTATAATTCACCCCTCCACTTT. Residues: CASSQSSSYNSPLHF.

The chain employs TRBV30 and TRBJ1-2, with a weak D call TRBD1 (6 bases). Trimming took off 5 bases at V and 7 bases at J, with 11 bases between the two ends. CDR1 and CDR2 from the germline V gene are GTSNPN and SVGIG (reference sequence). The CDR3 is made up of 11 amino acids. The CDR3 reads CAWAQGGGYTF. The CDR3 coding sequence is TGTGCCTGGGCCCAAGGGGGTGGCTACACCTTC.

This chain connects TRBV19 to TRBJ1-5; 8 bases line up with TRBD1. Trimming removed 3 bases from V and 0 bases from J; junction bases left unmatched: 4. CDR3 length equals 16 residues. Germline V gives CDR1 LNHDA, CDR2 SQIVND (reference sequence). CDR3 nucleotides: TGTGCCAGTAGTATCAACAGGGGGTATAGCAATCAGCCCCAGCATTTT. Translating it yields CASSINRGYSNQPQHF.

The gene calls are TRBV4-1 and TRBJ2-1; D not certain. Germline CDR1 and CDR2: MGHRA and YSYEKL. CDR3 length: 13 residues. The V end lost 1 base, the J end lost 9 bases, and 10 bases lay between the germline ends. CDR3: CASSQVAAFEQFF. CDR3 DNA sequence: TGCGCCAGCAGCCAAGTCGCGGCATTTGAGCAGTTCTTC.

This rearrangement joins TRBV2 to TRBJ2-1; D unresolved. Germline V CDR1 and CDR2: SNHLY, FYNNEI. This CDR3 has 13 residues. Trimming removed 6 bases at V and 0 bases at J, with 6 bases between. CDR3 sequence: CASRASSYNEQFF. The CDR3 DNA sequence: TGTGCCAGCAGGGCTAGCTCCTACAATGAGCAGTTCTTC.

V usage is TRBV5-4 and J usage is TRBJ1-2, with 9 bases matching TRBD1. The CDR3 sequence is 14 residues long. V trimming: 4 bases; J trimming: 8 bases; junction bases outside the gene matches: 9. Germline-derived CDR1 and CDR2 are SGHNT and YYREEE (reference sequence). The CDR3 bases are TGTGCCAGCAGCGTGGGACAGGGAATAGAAGGCTACACCTTC. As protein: CASSVGQGIEGYTF.

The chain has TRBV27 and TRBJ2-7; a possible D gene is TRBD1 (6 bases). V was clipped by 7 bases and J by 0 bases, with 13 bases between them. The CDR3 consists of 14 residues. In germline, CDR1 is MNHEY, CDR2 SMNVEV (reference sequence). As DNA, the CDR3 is TGTGCCAGCAATACGGACAGAAGCTCCTACGAGCAGTACTTC. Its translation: CASNTDRSSYEQYF.

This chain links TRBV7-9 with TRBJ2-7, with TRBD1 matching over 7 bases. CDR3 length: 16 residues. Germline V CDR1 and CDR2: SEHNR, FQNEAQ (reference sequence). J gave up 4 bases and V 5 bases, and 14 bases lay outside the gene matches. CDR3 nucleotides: TGTGCCAGCAGCACCCGACAGGGTTTCTCGGTATACGAGCAGTACTTC. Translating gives CASSTRQGFSVYEQYF.

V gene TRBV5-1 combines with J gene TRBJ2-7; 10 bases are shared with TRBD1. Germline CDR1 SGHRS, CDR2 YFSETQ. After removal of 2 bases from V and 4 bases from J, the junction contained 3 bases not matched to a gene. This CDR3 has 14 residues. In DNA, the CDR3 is TGCGCCAGCAGCTTTCGGGACAGGGGTTACGAGCAGTACTTC. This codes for CASSFRDRGYEQYF. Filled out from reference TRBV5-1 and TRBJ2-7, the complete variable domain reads KAGVTQTPRYLIKTRGQQVTLSCSPISGHRSVSWYQQTPGQGLQFLFEYFSETQRNKGNFPGRFSGRQFSNSRSEMNVSTLELGDSALYLCASSFRDRGYEQYFGPGTRLTVT.

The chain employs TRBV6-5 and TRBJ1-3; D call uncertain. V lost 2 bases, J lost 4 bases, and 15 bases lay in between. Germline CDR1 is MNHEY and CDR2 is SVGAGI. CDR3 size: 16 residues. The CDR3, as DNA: TGTGCCAGCAGTTACGATCGGGGAGGAGAAGGAAACACCATATATTTT. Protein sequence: CASSYDRGGEGNTIYF.

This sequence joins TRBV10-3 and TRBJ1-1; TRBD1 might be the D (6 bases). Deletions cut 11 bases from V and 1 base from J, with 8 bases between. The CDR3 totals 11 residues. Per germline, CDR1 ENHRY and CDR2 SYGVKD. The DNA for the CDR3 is TGTGCCGCCAGGGGGAACACTGAAGCTTTCTTT. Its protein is CAARGNTEAFF.